A selection of T cell receptor beta chains follows, all from one sample in a study of cytotoxic CD8 clonotypes in ibrutinib-treated CLL. The table came from immunoSEQ multiplex PCR; TCRdb's copy has only in-frame clones and leaves some out. The sample yields 150,000 to 200,000 clones, 81% seen once. The sample here was PBMCs, taken after 12 months of ibrutinib treatment. The receptors come from a human donor with chronic lymphocytic leukemia. Each CDR3 is given with its conserved first and last residue. Size is omitted from some rows. Given values are once, few, many or a class for expanded clones.

clone_size,v_call,cdr3_aa
.,TRBV4-3,CASSQRQGLAYEQYF
.,TRBV9,CASSPRGDPETQYF
few,TRBV2,CASAGVGKGEQYF
.,TRBV21-1,CASSNCPLPYEQYF
.,TRBV6-1,CASSENGGRNGNTIYF
.,TRBV23-1,CASSPMGLDRVSEAFF
.,TRBV14,CASSQETRGNGAF
.,TRBV30,CAWSPAGETQYF
.,TRBV5-4,CASSLGVGDPGTGANVLTF
.,TRBV7-2,CASLDLPDTQYF
.,TRBV28,CASRRQASVLYNEQFF
.,TRBV19,CASSRDRGRGYTF
.,TRBV11-2,CASSFTADTQYF
few,TRBV27,CASSPRLAGGPDTQYF
.,TRBV18,CASSPSQQGKTKNIQYF
once,TRBV28,CASGPLGFQETQYF
.,TRBV9,CASSVDRNTEAFF
.,TRBV4-3,CASSQGQAPTDTQYF
.,TRBV7-3,CASSLMPGGGTGELFF
.,TRBV11-2,CASSLERGNTEAFF
.,TRBV7-2,CASSPQGGEFIGKYF
.,TRBV28,CASSSTATGNYGYTF
.,TRBV6-5,CASSLTSGSRIQYF
.,TRBV29-1,CSVSLGPGTGTGGNGYTF
.,TRBV14,CASSQSVGGQFF
.,TRBV6-6,CASSYLAGEPQHF
once,TRBV9,CASSVGAGGAEEQYF
.,TRBV5-1,CASSPGELSTDTQYF